Listed below are T cell receptor beta chains from one sample, sequenced in a study of T-cell memory formation after mild COVID-19. TCRdb passed the 5' RACE reads through MiXCR, listing each CDR3 protein once. The sample holds a few hundred thousand distinct CDR3 sequences, approximately 16% seen once. Material: PBMCs or a T cell subset sorted from them (not recorded which). These receptors all stem from a man aged 18 to 35 who had mild COVID-19 (a few samples of this study predate the infection). Cell type and time point are not known. Both conserved end residues are part of each CDR3. Fields, in order: CDR3 length, clone size, J gene, V gene, D gene, CDR3 DNA, CDR3 protein. The D gene is left open where the match is weak. Clone size is given for some rows only: seen once, a few or many times, or a class if the clone is expanded.

length: 14
size: -
J: TRBJ1-6
V: TRBV3-1
D: -
DNA: TGTGCCAGCAGCGGTCCCTCCTATAATTCACCCCTCCACTTT
CDR3: CASSGPSYNSPLHF

length: 11
size: -
J: TRBJ1-2
V: TRBV12-3/TRBV12-4
D: -
DNA: TGTGCCAGCAGTCGCGAGTATGGCTACACCTTC
CDR3: CASSREYGYTF

length: 14
size: few
J: TRBJ2-3
V: TRBV7-9
D: TRBD1
DNA: TGTGCCAGCCCGGACAGGGCCCCCGGGGATACGCAGTATTTT
CDR3: CASPDRAPGDTQYF

length: 15
size: -
J: TRBJ2-2
V: TRBV11-3
D: -
DNA: TGTGCCAGCAGCTTAGAGGCTGGTCCAGCCGGGGAGCTGTTTTTT
CDR3: CASSLEAGPAGELFF

length: 17
size: -
J: TRBJ2-5
V: TRBV27
D: TRBD2
DNA: TGTGCCAGCAGTTTAGTTCGGACTAGCGGCTTCCAAGAGACCCAGTACTTC
CDR3: CASSLVRTSGFQETQYF

length: 16
size: few
J: TRBJ2-6
V: TRBV20-1
D: TRBD1
DNA: TGCAGTGCTAGACCGCCAGGGGGTGATGGGGCCAACGTCCTGACTTTC
CDR3: CSARPPGGDGANVLTF

length: 14
size: -
J: TRBJ2-1
V: TRBV27
D: -
DNA: TGTGCCAGCAGTTTTACGGCGGACTACAATGAGCAGTTCTTC
CDR3: CASSFTADYNEQFF

length: 13
size: -
J: TRBJ1-1
V: TRBV19
D: -
DNA: TGTGCCAGTACCCTGGGCCAGAACACTGAAGCTTTCTTT
CDR3: CASTLGQNTEAFF

length: 17
size: -
J: TRBJ1-6
V: TRBV5-5
D: TRBD1
DNA: TGTGCCAGCCCAACTAACCCCGGGACAGGGTATAGTTCACCCCTCCACTTT
CDR3: CASPTNPGTGYSSPLHF

length: 11
size: many
J: TRBJ2-2
V: TRBV5-1
D: -
DNA: TGCGCCAGCAGCCTGACGTCGGAGCTGTTTTTT
CDR3: CASSLTSELFF

length: 12
size: few
J: TRBJ1-5
V: TRBV5-4
D: -
DNA: TGTGCCAGCAGCTCGGACGATCAGCCCCAGCATTTT
CDR3: CASSSDDQPQHF

length: 16
size: few
J: TRBJ1-2
V: TRBV19
D: -
DNA: TGTGCCAGTAGTATACTCCGGGACGGTGTGGGGTATGGCTACACCTTC
CDR3: CASSILRDGVGYGYTF

length: 15
size: -
J: TRBJ2-5
V: TRBV4-1
D: -
DNA: TGCGCCAGCAGCCCTTTACAGGGGGGGCAAGAGACCCAGTACTTC
CDR3: CASSPLQGGQETQYF

length: 12
size: -
J: TRBJ1-1
V: TRBV19
D: -
DNA: TGTGCCTCGACAGCCCGGGGCTGGGAAGCTTTCTTT
CDR3: CASTARGWEAFF

length: 14
size: few
J: TRBJ2-1
V: TRBV4-3
D: TRBD2
DNA: TGCGCCAGCAGCCAAGAAGCGGGAGACTATGAGCAGTTCTTC
CDR3: CASSQEAGDYEQFF

length: 14
size: few
J: TRBJ1-2
V: TRBV15
D: TRBD1
DNA: TGTGCCACCAGCAGGCCGGGACAGACTTATGGCTACACCTTC
CDR3: CATSRPGQTYGYTF

length: 20
size: -
J: TRBJ2-1
V: TRBV4-1
D: TRBD2
DNA: TGCGCCAGCAGCCAAGATCTAGGTGCTTGGGGACTAGCGGGGGTCAATGAGCAGTTCTTC
CDR3: CASSQDLGAWGLAGVNEQFF

length: 15
size: few
J: TRBJ2-5
V: TRBV9
D: TRBD2
DNA: TGTGCCAGCAGCTCTGGGACTAGCACTCAAGAGACCCAGTACTTC
CDR3: CASSSGTSTQETQYF

length: 14
size: -
J: TRBJ1-5
V: TRBV20-1
D: TRBD1
DNA: TGCAGTGCTAGAGTTGGGACAGGGAGTCAGCCCCAGCATTTT
CDR3: CSARVGTGSQPQHF

length: 12
size: -
J: TRBJ2-2
V: TRBV7-2
D: -
DNA: TGTGCCAGCAGCTTCGCCGATGAGGAGCTGTTTTTT
CDR3: CASSFADEELFF